This T cell receptor beta chain stems from a study of early T cells in non-severe SARS-CoV-2 infection. On the study more broadly: The study sequenced bulk RNA from unsorted whole blood, with chains unpaired.

The length of the CDR3 is 14 residues. V gave up 6 bases and J gave up 5 bases; unmatched junction bases: 6. Germline V CDR1 and CDR2: DFQATT, SNEGSKA (reference sequence). This clonotype came up many times. Unique molecular identifiers tagged individual cDNA molecules. TCRdb reprocessed the 5' RACE reads with MiXCR, giving one entry per CDR3 protein. Seen here are tens of thousands of distinct CDR3 sequences, roughly 7% observed once, and the top ten hold around 7.9%. Sequencing was done on a sample of whole blood. This TCR derives from an adult who was a healthcare worker with PCR-confirmed SARS-CoV-2 infection or an uninfected control (not recorded which). This chain connects TRBV20-1 to TRBJ1-6; 8 bases are a match to TRBD1. As DNA, the CDR3 is TGCAGTGCCACCGGGACAGGAGATAATTCACCCCTCCACTTT. Amino acids: CSATGTGDNSPLHF.